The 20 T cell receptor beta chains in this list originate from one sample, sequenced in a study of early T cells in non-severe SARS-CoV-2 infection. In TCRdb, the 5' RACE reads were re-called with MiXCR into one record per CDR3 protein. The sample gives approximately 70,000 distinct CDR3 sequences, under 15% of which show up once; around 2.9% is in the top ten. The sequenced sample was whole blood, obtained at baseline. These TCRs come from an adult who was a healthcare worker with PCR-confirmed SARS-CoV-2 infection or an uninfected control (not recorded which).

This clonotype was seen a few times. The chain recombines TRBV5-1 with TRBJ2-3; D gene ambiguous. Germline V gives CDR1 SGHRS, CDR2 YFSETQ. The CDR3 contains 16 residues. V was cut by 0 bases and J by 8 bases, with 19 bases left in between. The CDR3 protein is CASSLADGARVGTQYF. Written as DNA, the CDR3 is TGCGCCAGCAGCTTGGCCGATGGAGCACGGGTCGGTACGCAGTATTTT.

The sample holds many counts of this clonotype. Here the CDR3 reads CASSSTGKQHTEAFF. The DNA for the CDR3 is TGTGCCAGCAGTTCGACAGGGAAGCAACACACTGAAGCTTTCTTT. The rearrangement links TRBV12-3 or TRBV12-4 to TRBJ1-1, with TRBD1 matching 7 bases. With V trimmed by 4 bases and J by 3 bases, 8 bases remained unmatched. The CDR3 sequence is 15 residues long.

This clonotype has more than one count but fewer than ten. As DNA, the CDR3 is TGTGCCAGCAGCCACAAGTACGAGCAGTACTTC. It codes for CASSHKYEQYF. V is TRBV3-1 and J is TRBJ2-7; D is undetermined. Per germline, CDR1 LGHDT and CDR2 YNNKEL (reference sequence). Trimming took off 3 bases at V and 4 bases at J, with 4 bases between the two ends. This CDR3 comprises 11 residues.

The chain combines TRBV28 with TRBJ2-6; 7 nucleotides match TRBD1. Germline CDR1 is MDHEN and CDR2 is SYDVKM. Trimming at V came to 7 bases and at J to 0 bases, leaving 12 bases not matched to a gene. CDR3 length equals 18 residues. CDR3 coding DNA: TGTGCCAGCACCCGAATCGGGACAGTTAGCTCTGGGGCCAACGTCCTGACTTTC. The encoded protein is CASTRIGTVSSGANVLTF.

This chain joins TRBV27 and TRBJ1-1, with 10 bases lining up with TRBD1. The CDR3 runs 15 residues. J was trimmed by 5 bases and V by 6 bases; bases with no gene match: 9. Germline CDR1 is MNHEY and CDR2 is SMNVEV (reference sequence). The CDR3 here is CASSPNDRGRTEAFF. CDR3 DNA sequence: TGTGCCAGCAGCCCTAACGACAGGGGGCGAACTGAAGCTTTCTTT.

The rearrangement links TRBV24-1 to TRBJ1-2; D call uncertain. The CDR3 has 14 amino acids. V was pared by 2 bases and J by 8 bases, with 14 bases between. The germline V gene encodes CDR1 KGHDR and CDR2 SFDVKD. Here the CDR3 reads CATSDSDLRVGYTF. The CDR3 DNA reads TGTGCCACCAGTGATTCTGATCTGAGGGTCGGCTACACCTTC.

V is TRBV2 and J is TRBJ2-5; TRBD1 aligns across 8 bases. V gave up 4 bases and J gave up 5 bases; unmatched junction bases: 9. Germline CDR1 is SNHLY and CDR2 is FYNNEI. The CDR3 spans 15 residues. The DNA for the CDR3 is TGTGCCAGCAGTGCCAGGGACAGGCTGCGGGAGACCCAGTACTTC. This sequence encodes CASSARDRLRETQYF.

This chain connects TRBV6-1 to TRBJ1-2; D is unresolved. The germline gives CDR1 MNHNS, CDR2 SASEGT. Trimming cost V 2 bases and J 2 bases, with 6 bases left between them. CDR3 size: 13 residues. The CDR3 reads CASSERQNYGYTF. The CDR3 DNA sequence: TGTGCCAGCAGTGAAAGGCAAAACTATGGCTACACCTTC.

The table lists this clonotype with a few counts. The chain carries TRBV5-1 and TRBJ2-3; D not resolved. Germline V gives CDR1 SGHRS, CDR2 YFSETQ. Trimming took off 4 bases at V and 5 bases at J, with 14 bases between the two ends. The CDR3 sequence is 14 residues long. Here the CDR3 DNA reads TGCGCCAGCAGCCAATTTCGGGTTGGAGATACGCAGTATTTT. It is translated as CASSQFRVGDTQYF.

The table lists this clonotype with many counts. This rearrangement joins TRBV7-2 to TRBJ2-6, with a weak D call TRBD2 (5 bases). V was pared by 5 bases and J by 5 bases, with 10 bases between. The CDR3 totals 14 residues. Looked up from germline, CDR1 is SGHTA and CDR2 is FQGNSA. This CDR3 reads CASSPGLRANVLTF. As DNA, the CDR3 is TGTGCCAGCAGCCCCGGACTTAGGGCCAACGTCCTGACTTTC.

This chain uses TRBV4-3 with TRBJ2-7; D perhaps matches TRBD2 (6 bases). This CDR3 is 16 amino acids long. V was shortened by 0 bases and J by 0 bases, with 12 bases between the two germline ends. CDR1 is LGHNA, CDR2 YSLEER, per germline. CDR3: CASSQDGDGSSYEQYF. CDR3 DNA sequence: TGCGCCAGCAGCCAAGATGGGGACGGGAGCTCCTACGAGCAGTACTTC.

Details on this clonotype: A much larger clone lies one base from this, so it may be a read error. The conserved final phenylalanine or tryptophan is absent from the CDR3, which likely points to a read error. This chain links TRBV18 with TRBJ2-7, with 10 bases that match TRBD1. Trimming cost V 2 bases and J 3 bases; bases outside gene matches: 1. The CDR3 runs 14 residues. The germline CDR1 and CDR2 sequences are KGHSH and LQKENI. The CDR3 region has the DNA TGTGCCAGCTCACCAGGGACAGGGGTCTACGAGCAGTACCTC. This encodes CASSPGTGVYEQYL.

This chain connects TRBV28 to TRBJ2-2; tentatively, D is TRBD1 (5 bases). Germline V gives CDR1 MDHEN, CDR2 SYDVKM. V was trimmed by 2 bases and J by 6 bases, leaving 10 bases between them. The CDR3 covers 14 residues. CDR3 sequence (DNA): TGTGCCAGCAGTTTAGGGGCCCGGCCCGGGGAGCTGTTTTTT. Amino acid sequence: CASSLGARPGELFF.

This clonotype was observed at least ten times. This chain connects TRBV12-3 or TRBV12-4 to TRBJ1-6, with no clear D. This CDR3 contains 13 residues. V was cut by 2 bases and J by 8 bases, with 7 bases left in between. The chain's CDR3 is CASSLSIHSPLHF. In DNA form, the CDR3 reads TGTGCCAGCAGTTTAAGTATCCATTCACCCCTCCACTTT.

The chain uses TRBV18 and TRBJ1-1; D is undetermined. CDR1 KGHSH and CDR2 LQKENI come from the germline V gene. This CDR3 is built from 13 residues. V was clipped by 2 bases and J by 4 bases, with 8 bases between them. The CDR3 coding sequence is TGTGCCAGCTCACCAGGGGTGCGCACTGAAGCTTTCTTT. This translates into CASSPGVRTEAFF.

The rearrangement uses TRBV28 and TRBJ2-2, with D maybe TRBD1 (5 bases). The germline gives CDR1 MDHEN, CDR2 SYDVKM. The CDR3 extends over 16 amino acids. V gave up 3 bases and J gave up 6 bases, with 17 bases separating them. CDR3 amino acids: CASSFRQGKVPGELFF. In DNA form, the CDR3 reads TGTGCCAGCAGTTTTCGGCAGGGAAAGGTCCCCGGGGAGCTGTTTTTT.

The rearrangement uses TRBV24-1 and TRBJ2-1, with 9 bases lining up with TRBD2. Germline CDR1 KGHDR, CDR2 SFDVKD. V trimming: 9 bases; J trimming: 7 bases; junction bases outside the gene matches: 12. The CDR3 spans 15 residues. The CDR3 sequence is CATGVPRGGRNEQFF. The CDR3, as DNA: TGTGCCACCGGTGTACCGCGGGGGGGCAGGAATGAGCAGTTCTTC.

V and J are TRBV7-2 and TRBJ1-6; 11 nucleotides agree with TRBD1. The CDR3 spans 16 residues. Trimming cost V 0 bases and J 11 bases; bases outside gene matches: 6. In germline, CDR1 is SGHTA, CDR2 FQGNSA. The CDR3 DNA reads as TGTGCCAGCAGCTTAGCGCTTGGACAGGGGGCGCCACCCCTCCACTTT. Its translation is CASSLALGQGAPPLHF.

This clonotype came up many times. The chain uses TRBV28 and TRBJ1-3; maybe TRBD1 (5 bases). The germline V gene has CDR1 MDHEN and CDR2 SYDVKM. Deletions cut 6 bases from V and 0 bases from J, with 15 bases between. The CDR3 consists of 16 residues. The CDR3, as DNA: TGTGCCAGCAGCCGAGACAGAGGGGCCTCTGGAAACACCATATATTTT. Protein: CASSRDRGASGNTIYF.

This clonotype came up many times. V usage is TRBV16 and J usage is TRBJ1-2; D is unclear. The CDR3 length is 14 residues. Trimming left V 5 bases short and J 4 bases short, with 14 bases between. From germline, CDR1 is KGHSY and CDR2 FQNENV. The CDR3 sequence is CASSAESVSYGYTF. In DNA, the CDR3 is TGTGCCAGCAGCGCCGAAAGTGTTTCCTATGGCTACACCTTC.